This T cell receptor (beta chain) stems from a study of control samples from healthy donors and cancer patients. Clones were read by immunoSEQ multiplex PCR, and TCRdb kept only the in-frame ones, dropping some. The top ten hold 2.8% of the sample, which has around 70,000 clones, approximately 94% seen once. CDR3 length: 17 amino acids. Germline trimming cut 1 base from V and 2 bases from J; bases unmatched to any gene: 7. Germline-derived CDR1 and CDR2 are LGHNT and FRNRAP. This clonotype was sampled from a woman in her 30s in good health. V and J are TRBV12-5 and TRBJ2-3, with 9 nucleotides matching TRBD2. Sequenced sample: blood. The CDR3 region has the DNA TGTGCTAGTGGTTTGGGCTCTAGCGGGGTGATCACAGATACGCAGTATTTT. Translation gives CASGLGSSGVITDTQYF.